This T cell receptor beta chain derives from a study of neoadjuvant nivolumab and ipilimumab in lung cancer (dated by TCRdb to the early 2020s). With regard to the full study: Intravenous nivolumab was dosed at 3 mg/kg on days 1, 15 and 29, and in the combination arm ipilimumab 1 mg/kg was added on day 1 only. For each study arm, the primary endpoint of the trial was the rate of major pathologic response (MPR) in the intention-to-treat population. In the trial, around 43 patients with operable NSCLC were treated, of whom approximately 23 were randomized to nivolumab monotherapy and around 20 to nivolumab plus ipilimumab. The study compared TCR repertoires in pretherapy (baseline) peripheral blood with TCR repertoires in tumors resected at surgery following neoadjuvant immune checkpoint blockade. Matched pretherapy and resected tumor pairs were analyzed for seven patients, of whom four received nivolumab and three received nivolumab plus ipilimumab.

The time point label on this specimen signifies: pretherapy, before neoadjuvant immune checkpoint inhibitors. The samples were obtained from NEOSTAR, a phase 2 randomized trial that tested neoadjuvant nivolumab or nivolumab plus ipilimumab, followed by surgery, in operable NSCLC. On this clone: What this receptor recognizes is not known. No base qualities exist here, and no much larger clone lies one base off it.

The library was built by means of the immunoSEQ multiplex PCR assay. For the original study's pipeline: Richness and clonality were used to summarize the repertoires, and clones that significantly expanded or contracted between pre- and post-therapy samples were identified. TCRdb limited this immuneACCESS table to in-frame rearrangements with V and J called. A share of clones is missing; checked studies link under half to unresolved V genes, and the rest is unexplained. Clone size and the V and J calls come from that table; the DNA yielded D and trimming. For this sample there are approximately 40,000 clones; roughly 89% appear just once. The ten top clones hold approximately 3.3% of the sample. Results and caveats for the whole study, not just this receptor: No significant correlation was found between TCR clonality and pathologic tumor regression, and only one major-pathologic-response sample was available for the clonality analysis. Compared with tumor-adjacent uninvolved lung, resected tumors had greater TCR richness and clonality, and increases showed up in more of the dual-therapy-treated tumors. From pretherapy to surgery, tumor T-cell richness and clonality went up in three of three dual-therapy tumors, versus only two of four nivolumab-treated tumors. A positive correlation was observed between pretherapy blood TCR richness and richness in tumors resected after neoadjuvant therapy (Spearman R of about 0.82). TCR sequencing was performed in a small number of samples.

From cysteine to phenylalanine, the CDR3 is 14 amino acids long. This entry keeps only the CDR3 DNA: 42 bases, framed from base 1. V loses 4 bases of germline sequence and J loses 0 bases, and the interval between the two ends is 6 bases. CDR1 and CDR2 (MNHEY, SVGAGI) derive from the germline V gene. The specimen was peripheral blood, collected before neoadjuvant nivolumab, alone or with ipilimumab. The rearranged chain carries TRBV6-5 and TRBJ2-2; no confident D gene assignment can be made. This TCR was recovered from an adult with non-small cell lung cancer. The sequenced DNA is TGTGCCAGCAGTTCCGGCTCGAACACCGGGGAGCTGTTTTTT. The encoded protein is CASSSGSNTGELFF.